This T cell receptor beta chain stems from a study of T cells in women clearing cervical HPV infection. Study information: Case blood drawn at lesion detection; control blood after infection cleared.

The CDR3 covers 12 residues. The V end was cut by 2 bases, the J end by 5 bases, with 6 bases between. Germline CDR1 is MNHNS and CDR2 is SASEGT. On this clone itself: The antigen is undetermined. The read ends 3 residues before the CDR3 terminus; that terminus is restored from the germline J gene.

Overall study findings and caveats: TRBV6-7 relative abundance averaged approximately 0.11% in cases and 0.15% to 0.2% in controls.

Method: immunoSEQ multiplex PCR; TCRdb's copy keeps in-frame clones and lacks some. This repertoire includes approximately 16,000 clones. The material sequenced was blood buffy coat. The chain employs TRBV6-1 and TRBJ1-1; D gene uncertain. This sequence was found in a woman aged 18-69 years with a cervical HPV16 infection that either progressed to CIN3+ or cleared (not recorded which). Incomplete CDR3 DNA: TGTGCCAGCAGTGAAAGGGTTACTGAA. Residues: CASSERVTE. The CDR3 in full is CASSERVTEAFF.